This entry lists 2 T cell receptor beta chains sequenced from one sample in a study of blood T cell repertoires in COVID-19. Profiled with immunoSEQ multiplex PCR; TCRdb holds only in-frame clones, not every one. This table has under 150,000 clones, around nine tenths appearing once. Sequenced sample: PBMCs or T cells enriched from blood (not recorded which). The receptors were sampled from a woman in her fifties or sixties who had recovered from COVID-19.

The CDR3 DNA is TGTGCCAGTCGAACAGAGGGGGGGTTTCAGCCCCAGCATTTT. It is translated as CASRTEGGFQPQHF. The J gene is TRBJ1-5, the V gene TRBV19, with D maybe TRBD1 (6 bases). The V gene lost 8 bases and the J gene lost 6 bases, with 17 bases spanning the gap. CDR1 is LNHDA, CDR2 SQIVND, per germline (reference sequence). This CDR3 contains 14 residues.

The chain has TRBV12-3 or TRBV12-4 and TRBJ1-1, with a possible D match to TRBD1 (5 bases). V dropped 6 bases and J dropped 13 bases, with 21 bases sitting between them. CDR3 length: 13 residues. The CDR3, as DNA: TGTGCCAGCAGGAAAAACAGGTCCTCGCGCAGTTTCTTT. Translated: CASRKNRSSRSFF.